Listed here are 7 T cell receptor beta chains from one sample, sequenced in a study of control samples from healthy donors and cancer patients. Only in-frame clones appear in the TCRdb table, and some are missing; sequencing was by immunoSEQ multiplex PCR. In the table there are more than 85,000 clones, approximately 90% of which are singletons. Sequencing input: blood. The receptors derive from a woman in her late teens or twenties in good health.

In this sample, this clone turned up once. The chain joins TRBV27 to TRBJ2-1; 9 bases line up with TRBD2. The CDR3 runs 15 residues. Germline CDR1 is MNHEY and CDR2 is SMNVEV (reference sequence). Losses at the gene ends were 1 base for V and 7 bases for J; bases not matched to a gene: 5. CDR3 bases: TGTGCCAGCAGTTTATTGAGCGGGAGGTGGAATGAGCAGTTCTTC. Protein sequence: CASSLLSGRWNEQFF.

The rearrangement joins TRBV4-1 to TRBJ2-3; 16 bases align to TRBD2. Trimming took 4 bases from V and 5 from J; bases not matched to a gene: 12. CDR1 is MGHRA and CDR2 is YSYEKL in the germline V gene. This CDR3 is 19 amino acids long. CDR3 protein: CASSLILGLAGGPVDTQYF. The CDR3 DNA is TGCGCCAGCAGCCTGATCTTGGGACTAGCGGGAGGGCCGGTAGATACGCAGTATTTT.

The chain employs TRBV5-1 and TRBJ2-1; 7 bases fit TRBD2. Germline lookup yields CDR1 SGHRS and CDR2 YFSETQ. Germline trimming cut 5 bases from V and 0 bases from J; bases unmatched to any gene: 2. The CDR3 sequence is 14 residues long. The CDR3 region is CASRSGVSYNEQFF. In DNA form, the CDR3 reads TGCGCCAGCAGAAGCGGGGTCTCCTACAATGAGCAGTTCTTC. Using reference TRBV5-1 and TRBJ2-1 for the parts outside the CDR3, the full variable domain is KAGVTQTPRYLIKTRGQQVTLSCSPISGHRSVSWYQQTPGQGLQFLFEYFSETQRNKGNFPGRFSGRQFSNSRSEMNVSTLELGDSALYLCASRSGVSYNEQFFGPGTRLTVL.

This clone showed up just a few times. The V and J genes are TRBV7-9 and TRBJ1-1, with unresolved D. The V end lost 5 bases, the J end lost 8 bases, and 12 bases lay between the germline ends. The length of the CDR3 is 12 residues. CDR1 is SEHNR and CDR2 is FQNEAQ in the germline V gene (reference sequence). CDR3 in amino acids: CASSPHAREAFF. The CDR3 DNA sequence: TGTGCCAGCAGCCCGCATGCTAGGGAAGCTTTCTTT.

This chain uses TRBV28 with TRBJ2-4; no clear D. The CDR3 length is 16 residues. V was clipped by 3 bases and J by 1 base, with 13 bases between them. Germline lookup yields CDR1 MDHEN and CDR2 SYDVKM. CDR3 loop: CASSFQPALAKNIQYF. CDR3 DNA sequence: TGTGCCAGCAGTTTCCAGCCGGCTCTGGCCAAAAACATTCAGTACTTC.

The V call is TRBV28, the J call TRBJ1-2; D possibly corresponds to TRBD1 (5 bases). Germline V gene sequence: CDR1 MDHEN, CDR2 SYDVKM. Between the trimmed V and J ends, which lost 6 bases and 7 bases, there was a span of 21 bases. CDR3 size: 15 residues. The CDR3 here is CASSLSGVLLRGYTF. The CDR3 DNA reads as TGTGCCAGCAGCCTATCGGGGGTCTTATTGCGTGGCTACACCTTC.

The chain uses TRBV2 and TRBJ2-1; 10 bases align to TRBD2. The CDR3 is 14 residues long. The ends lost 6 bases at V and 8 bases at J; junction bases unmatched: 7. From germline, CDR1 is SNHLY and CDR2 FYNNEI. Here the CDR3 DNA reads TGTGCCAGCAGCCAGCGGGGGGGCACCCATGAGCAGTTCTTC. Translated, it gives CASSQRGGTHEQFF.